The 10 T cell receptor beta chains below were found in one sample sequenced in a study of control samples from healthy donors and cancer patients. Profiling relied on immunoSEQ multiplex PCR, and the TCRdb table lists in-frame clones only, not all of them. The sample consists of around 230,000 clones, roughly 94% of them appearing once. Sequenced: blood. The receptors originated from a man aged 45 to 65 in good health.

The chain joins TRBV5-4 to TRBJ2-2; a weak D match, TRBD1 (6 bases). This CDR3 region has 15 residues. V lost 5 bases and J 1 base, leaving 12 bases between the germline ends. Per germline, CDR1 SGHNT and CDR2 YYREEE (reference sequence). CDR3 residues: CASRTQGLNTGELFF. DNA for the CDR3: TGTGCCAGCAGAACGCAGGGGCTGAACACCGGGGAGCTGTTTTTT.

The gene calls are TRBV4-1 and TRBJ2-7, with TRBD1 matching 11 bases. This CDR3 has 15 residues. Trimming cost V 3 bases and J 4 bases; bases outside gene matches: 5. From germline, CDR1 is MGHRA and CDR2 YSYEKL. CDR3 amino acids: CASSHPGQGVYEQYV. As DNA, the CDR3 is TGCGCCAGCAGCCACCCGGGACAGGGGGTTTACGAGCAGTACGTC.

The chain combines TRBV5-1 with TRBJ1-1, with D perhaps matching TRBD1 (6 bases). CDR1 is SGHRS and CDR2 is YFSETQ in the germline V gene. The CDR3 extends over 14 amino acids. Trimming took off 0 bases at V and 7 bases at J, with 13 bases between the two ends. The CDR3 reads CASSLAMGADEAFF. CDR3 DNA sequence: TGCGCCAGCAGCTTGGCGATGGGGGCGGATGAAGCTTTCTTT.

The rearrangement links TRBV2 to TRBJ1-5, with a weak D call TRBD1 (6 bases). CDR1 is SNHLY and CDR2 is FYNNEI in the germline V gene. The CDR3 is 14 residues long. V was trimmed by 8 bases and J by 1 base, leaving 12 bases between them. CDR3 sequence reads: CASSGGWSNQPQHF. CDR3 nucleotides: TGTGCCAGCTCTGGGGGCTGGAGCAATCAGCCCCAGCATTTT.

V is TRBV10-3 and J is TRBJ1-1; possible D gene TRBD1, 6 bases. Germline V CDR1 and CDR2: ENHRY, SYGVKD. This CDR3 is built from 15 residues. Trimming removed 10 bases from V and 2 bases from J, with 20 bases in between. CDR3 protein: CATHPGEGFNTEAFF. The CDR3 nucleotides read TGTGCCACCCACCCAGGGGAGGGATTTAACACTGAAGCTTTCTTT.

The V and J genes are TRBV27 and TRBJ1-5; a weak D match, TRBD1 (5 bases). With 5 bases removed from V and 0 bases from J, the gap between germline ends came to 11 bases. CDR1 MNHEY and CDR2 SMNVEV come from the germline V gene (reference sequence). The CDR3 consists of 15 residues. CDR3 coding DNA: TGTGCCAGCAGTCCGAGGGGCCATAGCAATCAGCCCCAGCATTTT. Encoded protein: CASSPRGHSNQPQHF.

In its sample, this clone was seen once. The V gene is TRBV28, the J gene TRBJ1-2, with unresolved D. The V gene lost 7 bases and the J gene lost 5 bases, with 14 bases spanning the gap. In germline, CDR1 is MDHEN, CDR2 SYDVKM. This CDR3 has 13 amino acids. The CDR3 is CASILSGTYGYTF. The DNA for the CDR3 is TGTGCCAGCATCCTCAGCGGTACTTATGGCTACACCTTC.

The chain is built from TRBV6-5 and TRBJ1-5; the D is unclear. This CDR3 is 13 amino acids long. Trimming took off 5 bases at V and 2 bases at J, with 7 bases between the two ends. CDR1 MNHEY and CDR2 SVGAGI come from the germline V gene. Written as DNA, the CDR3 is TGTGCCAGCAGTCGGTCTGGCAATCAGCCCCAGCATTTT. Residues: CASSRSGNQPQHF.

The rearrangement links TRBV11-3 to TRBJ2-3; 11 positions agree with TRBD1. After removal of 8 bases from V and 8 bases from J, the junction contained 18 bases not matched to a gene. CDR1 and CDR2 from the germline V gene are SGHNT and YENEEA. CDR3 length: 17 residues. CDR3 sequence: CASQPLDRDRGRGTQYF. As DNA, the CDR3 is TGTGCCAGCCAGCCCTTAGACCGGGACAGGGGGAGGGGTACGCAGTATTTT.

The CDR3 DNA is TGTGCCAGCAGCGTAGGAACGGCTGAGTTTGATGAAAAACTGTTTTTT. Its translation: CASSVGTAEFDEKLFF. This chain uses TRBV9 with TRBJ1-4; D gene uncertain. Germline CDR1 and CDR2: SGDLS and YYNGEE. The germline V and J ends were trimmed by 0 bases and 6 bases, with 15 bases remaining between them. The CDR3 is made up of 16 amino acids.